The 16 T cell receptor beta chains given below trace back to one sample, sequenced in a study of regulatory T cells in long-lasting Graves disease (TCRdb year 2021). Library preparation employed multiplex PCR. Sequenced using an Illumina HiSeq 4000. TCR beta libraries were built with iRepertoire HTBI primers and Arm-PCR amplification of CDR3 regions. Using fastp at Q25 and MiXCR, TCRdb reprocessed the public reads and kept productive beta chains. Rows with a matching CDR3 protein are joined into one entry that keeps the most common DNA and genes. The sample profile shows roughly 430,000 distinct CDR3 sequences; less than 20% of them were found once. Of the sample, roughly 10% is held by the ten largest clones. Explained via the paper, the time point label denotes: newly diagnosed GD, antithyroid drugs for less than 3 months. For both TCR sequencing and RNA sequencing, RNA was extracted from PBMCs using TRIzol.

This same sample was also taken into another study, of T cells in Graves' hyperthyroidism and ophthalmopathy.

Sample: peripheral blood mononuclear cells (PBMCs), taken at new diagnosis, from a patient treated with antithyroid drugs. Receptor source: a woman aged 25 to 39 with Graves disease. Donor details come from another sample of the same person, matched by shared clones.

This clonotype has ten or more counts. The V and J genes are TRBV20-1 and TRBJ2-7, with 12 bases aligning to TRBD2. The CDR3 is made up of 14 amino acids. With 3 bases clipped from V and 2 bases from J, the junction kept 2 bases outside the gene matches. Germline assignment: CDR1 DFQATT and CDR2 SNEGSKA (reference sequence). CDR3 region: CSASGLAGTYEQYF. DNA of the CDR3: TGCAGTGCTAGTGGACTAGCGGGAACCTACGAGCAGTACTTC.

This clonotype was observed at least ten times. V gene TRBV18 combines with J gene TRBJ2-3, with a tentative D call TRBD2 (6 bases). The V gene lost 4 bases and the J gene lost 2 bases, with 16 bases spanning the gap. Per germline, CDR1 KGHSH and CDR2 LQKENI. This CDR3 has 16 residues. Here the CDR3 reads CASSRPRDWSTDTQYF. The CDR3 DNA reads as TGTGCCAGCTCACGCCCACGGGACTGGTCCACAGATACGCAGTATTTT.

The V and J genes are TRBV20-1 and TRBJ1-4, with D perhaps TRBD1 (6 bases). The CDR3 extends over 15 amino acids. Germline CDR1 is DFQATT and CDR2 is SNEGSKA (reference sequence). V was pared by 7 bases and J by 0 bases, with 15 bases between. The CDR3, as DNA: TGCAGTGATAGGGGGGGGGACGCAACTAATGAAAAACTGTTTTTT. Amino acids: CSDRGGDATNEKLFF.

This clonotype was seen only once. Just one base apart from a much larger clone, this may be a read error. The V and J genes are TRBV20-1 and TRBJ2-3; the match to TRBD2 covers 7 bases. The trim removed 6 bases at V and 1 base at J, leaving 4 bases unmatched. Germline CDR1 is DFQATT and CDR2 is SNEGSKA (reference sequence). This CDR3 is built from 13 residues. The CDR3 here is CSASRGGTDTQYF. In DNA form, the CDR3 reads TGCAGTGCCAGCCGGGGGGGCACAGATACGCAGTATTTT.

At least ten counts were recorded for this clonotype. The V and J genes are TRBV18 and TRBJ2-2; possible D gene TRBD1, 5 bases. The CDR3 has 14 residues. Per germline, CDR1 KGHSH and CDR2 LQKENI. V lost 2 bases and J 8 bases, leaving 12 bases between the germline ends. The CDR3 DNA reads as TGTGCCAGCTCACCAGGACACGAATTGGGGGAGCTGTTTTTT. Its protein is CASSPGHELGELFF. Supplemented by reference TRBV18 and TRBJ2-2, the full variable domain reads NAGVMQNPRHLVRRRGQEARLRCSPMKGHSHVYWYRQLPEEGLKFMVYLQKENIIDESGMPKERFSAEFPKEGPSILRIQQVVRGDSAAYFCASSPGHELGELFFGEGSRLTVL.

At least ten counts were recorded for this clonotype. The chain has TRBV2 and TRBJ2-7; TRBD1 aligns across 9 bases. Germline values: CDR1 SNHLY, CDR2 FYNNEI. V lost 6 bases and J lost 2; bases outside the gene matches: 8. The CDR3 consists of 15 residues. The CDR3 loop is CASRKGQGSPYEQYF. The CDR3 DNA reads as TGTGCCAGCAGGAAGGGACAGGGTTCCCCCTACGAGCAGTACTTC.

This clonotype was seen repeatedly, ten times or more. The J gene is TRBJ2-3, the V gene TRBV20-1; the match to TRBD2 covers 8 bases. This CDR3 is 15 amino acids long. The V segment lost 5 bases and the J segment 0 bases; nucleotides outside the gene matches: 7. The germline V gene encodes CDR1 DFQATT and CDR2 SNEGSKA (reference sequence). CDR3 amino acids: CSAFLAGSSTDTQYF. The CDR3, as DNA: TGCAGTGCTTTTTTAGCGGGGTCTAGCACAGATACGCAGTATTTT.

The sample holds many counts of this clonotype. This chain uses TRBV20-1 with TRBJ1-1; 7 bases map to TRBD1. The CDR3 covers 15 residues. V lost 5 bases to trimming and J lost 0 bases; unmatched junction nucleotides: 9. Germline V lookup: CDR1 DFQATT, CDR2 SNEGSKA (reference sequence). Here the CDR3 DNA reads TGCAGTGCTTCCCGGGACAGCCTCATGAACACTGAAGCTTTCTTT. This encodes CSASRDSLMNTEAFF.

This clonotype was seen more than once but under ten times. The CDR3 sequence is CASSFRRGQGTDTQYF. CDR3 DNA: TGTGCCAGCAGTTTTCGGCGGGGGCAAGGCACAGATACGCAGTATTTT. The chain is built from TRBV27 and TRBJ2-3, with D possibly being TRBD2 (7 bases). V lost 3 bases and J lost 1, with 14 bases in between. Germline V CDR1 and CDR2: MNHEY, SMNVEV (reference sequence). The CDR3 is 16 amino acids.

The CDR3 bases are TGCAGTGCTAGAGTGCCAGGGGGCAGGGATACGCAGTATTTT. Its translation: CSARVPGGRDTQYF. The genes are TRBV20-1 and TRBJ2-3, with 8 bases matching TRBD1. The CDR3 is 14 residues long. The trim removed 1 base at V and 6 bases at J, leaving 6 bases unmatched. From germline, CDR1 is DFQATT and CDR2 SNEGSKA (reference sequence).

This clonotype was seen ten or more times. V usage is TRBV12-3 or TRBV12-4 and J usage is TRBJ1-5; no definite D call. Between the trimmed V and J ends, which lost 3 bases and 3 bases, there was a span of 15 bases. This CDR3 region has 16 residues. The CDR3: CASSLEAGGNNQPQHF. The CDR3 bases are TGTGCCAGCAGTTTGGAAGCCGGCGGCAACAATCAGCCCCAGCATTTT.

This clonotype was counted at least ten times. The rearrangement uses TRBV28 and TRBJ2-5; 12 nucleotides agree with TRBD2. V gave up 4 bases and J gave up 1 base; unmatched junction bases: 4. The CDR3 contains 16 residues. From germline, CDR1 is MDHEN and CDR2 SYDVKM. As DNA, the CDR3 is TGTGCCAGCAGTTCCCAGGGACTAGCGGGCCAAGAGACCCAGTACTTC. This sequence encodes CASSSQGLAGQETQYF.

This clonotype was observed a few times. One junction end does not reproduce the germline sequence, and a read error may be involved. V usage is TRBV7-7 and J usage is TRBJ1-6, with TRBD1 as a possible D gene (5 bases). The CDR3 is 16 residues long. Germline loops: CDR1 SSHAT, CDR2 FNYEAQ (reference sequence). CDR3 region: CASSYKRDGASSPLHF. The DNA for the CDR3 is TGTGCTAGCAGCTATAAAAGGGACGGCGCCTCTTCACCCCTCCACTTT.

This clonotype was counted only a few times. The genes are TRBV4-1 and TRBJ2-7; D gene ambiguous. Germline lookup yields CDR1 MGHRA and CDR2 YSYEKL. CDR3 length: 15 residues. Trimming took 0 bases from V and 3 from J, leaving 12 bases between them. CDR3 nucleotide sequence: TGCGCCAGCAGCCAAGACCCCATGGTAGGCTACGAGCAGTACTTC. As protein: CASSQDPMVGYEQYF.

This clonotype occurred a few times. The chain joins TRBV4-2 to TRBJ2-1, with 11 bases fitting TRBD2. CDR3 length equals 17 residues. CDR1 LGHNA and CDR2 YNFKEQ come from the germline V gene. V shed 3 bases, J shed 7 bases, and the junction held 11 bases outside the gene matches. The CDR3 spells CASSQSRSASGRNEQFF. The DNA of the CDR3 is TGTGCCAGCAGCCAGAGCAGGTCGGCTAGCGGGAGGAATGAGCAGTTCTTC.

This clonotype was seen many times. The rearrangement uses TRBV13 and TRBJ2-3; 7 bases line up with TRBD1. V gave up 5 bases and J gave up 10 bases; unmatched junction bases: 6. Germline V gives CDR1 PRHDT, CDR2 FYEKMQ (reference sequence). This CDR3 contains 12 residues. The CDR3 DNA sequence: TGTGCCAGCAGCCTAAACAGGGGTGCGCAGTATTTT. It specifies CASSLNRGAQYF.